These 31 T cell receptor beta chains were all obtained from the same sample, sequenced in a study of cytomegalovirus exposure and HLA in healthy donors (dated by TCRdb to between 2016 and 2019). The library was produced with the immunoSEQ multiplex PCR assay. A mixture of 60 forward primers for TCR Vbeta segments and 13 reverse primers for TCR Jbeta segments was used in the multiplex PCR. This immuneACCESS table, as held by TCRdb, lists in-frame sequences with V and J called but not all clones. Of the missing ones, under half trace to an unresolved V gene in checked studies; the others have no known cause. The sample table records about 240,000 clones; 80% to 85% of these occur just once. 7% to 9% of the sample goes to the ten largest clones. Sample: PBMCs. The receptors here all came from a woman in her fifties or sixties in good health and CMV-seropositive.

CDR3 sequence: CASSQRGTGTQTNTEAFF. In DNA form, the CDR3 reads TGTGCCAGCAGCCAGAGGGGGACAGGGACTCAGACGAACACTGAAGCTTTCTTT. The J gene is TRBJ1-1, the V gene TRBV7-9; 9 bases are shared with TRBD1. The germline CDR1 and CDR2 sequences are SEHNR and FQNEAQ (reference sequence). The CDR3 consists of 18 residues. J lost 1 base, V lost 5 bases, and 14 bases had no gene match.

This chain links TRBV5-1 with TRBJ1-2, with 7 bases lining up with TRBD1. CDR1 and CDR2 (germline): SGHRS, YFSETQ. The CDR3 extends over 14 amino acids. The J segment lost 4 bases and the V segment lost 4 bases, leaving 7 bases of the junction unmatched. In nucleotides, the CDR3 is TGCGCCAGCAGCACAACGGGGACAGCCTATGGCTACACCTTC. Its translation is CASSTTGTAYGYTF. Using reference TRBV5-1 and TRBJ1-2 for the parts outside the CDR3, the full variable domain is KAGVTQTPRYLIKTRGQQVTLSCSPISGHRSVSWYQQTPGQGLQFLFEYFSETQRNKGNFPGRFSGRQFSNSRSEMNVSTLELGDSALYLCASSTTGTAYGYTFGSGTRLTVV.

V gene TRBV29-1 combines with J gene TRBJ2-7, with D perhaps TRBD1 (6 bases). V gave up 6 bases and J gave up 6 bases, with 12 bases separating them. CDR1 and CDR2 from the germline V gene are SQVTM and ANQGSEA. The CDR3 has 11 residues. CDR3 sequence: CSVSQGAEQYF. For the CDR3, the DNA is TGCAGCGTCTCACAGGGTGCCGAGCAGTACTTC.

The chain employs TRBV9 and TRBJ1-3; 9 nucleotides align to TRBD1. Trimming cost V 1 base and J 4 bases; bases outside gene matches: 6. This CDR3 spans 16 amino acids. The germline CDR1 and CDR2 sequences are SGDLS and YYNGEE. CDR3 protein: CASSVNTGGSGNTIYF. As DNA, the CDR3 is TGTGCCAGCAGCGTAAACACAGGGGGCTCCGGAAACACCATATATTTT.

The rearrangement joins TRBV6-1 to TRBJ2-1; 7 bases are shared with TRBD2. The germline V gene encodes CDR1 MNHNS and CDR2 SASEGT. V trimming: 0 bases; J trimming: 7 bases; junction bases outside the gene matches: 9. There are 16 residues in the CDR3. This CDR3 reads CASSEAPSGKRNEQFF. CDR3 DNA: TGTGCCAGCAGTGAAGCCCCCAGCGGGAAAAGGAATGAGCAGTTCTTC.

The CDR3 DNA follows: TGTGCCTGGAGCTCCGGGACAGGGCGGTACGAGACCCAGTACTTC. Translating gives CAWSSGTGRYETQYF. V gene TRBV30 combines with J gene TRBJ2-5; 9 nucleotides match TRBD1. V shed 3 bases, J shed 5 bases, and the junction held 10 bases outside the gene matches. CDR1 and CDR2 (germline): GTSNPN, SVGIG (reference sequence). The CDR3 extends over 15 amino acids.

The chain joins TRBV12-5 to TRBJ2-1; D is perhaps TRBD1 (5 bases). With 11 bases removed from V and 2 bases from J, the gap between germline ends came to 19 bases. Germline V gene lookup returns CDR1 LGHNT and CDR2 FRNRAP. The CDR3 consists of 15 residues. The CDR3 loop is CASAPRRTPYNEQFF. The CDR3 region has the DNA TGTGCTTCCGCCCCCCGCAGGACACCCTACAATGAGCAGTTCTTC.

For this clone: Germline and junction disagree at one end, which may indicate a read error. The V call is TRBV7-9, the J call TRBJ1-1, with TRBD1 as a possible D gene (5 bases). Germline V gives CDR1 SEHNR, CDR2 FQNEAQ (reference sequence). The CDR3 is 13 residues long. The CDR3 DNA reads TGTTCCAGCAGCTTAAGGGGGAACACTGAAGCTTTCTTT. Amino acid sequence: CSSSLRGNTEAFF.

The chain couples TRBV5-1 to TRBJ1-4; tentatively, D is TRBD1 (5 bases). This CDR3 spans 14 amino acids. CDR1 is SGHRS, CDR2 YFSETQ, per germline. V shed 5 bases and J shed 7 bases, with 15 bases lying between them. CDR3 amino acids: CASSPGRVGEKLFF. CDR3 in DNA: TGCGCCAGCAGTCCGGGCAGGGTCGGTGAAAAACTGTTTTTT.

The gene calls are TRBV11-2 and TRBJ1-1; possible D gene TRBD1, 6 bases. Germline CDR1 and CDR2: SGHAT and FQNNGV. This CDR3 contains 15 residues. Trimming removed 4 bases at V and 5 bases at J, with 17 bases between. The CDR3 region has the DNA TGTGCCAGCAGCTCGAGAACAGGGTCTGTTACTGAAGCTTTCTTT. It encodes CASSSRTGSVTEAFF.

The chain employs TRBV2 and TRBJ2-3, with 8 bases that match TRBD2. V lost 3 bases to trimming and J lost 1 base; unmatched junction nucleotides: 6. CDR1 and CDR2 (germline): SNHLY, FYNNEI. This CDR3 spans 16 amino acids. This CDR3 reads CASSDGRGRRTDTQYF. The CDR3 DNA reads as TGTGCCAGCAGTGATGGTCGCGGGAGGCGCACAGATACGCAGTATTTT.

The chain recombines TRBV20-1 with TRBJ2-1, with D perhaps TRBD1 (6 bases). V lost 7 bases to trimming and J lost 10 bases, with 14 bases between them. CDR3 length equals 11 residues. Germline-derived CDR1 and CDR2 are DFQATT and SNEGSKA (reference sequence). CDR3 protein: CSEYRVDEQFF. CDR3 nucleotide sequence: TGCAGTGAATACAGGGTAGACGAGCAGTTCTTC.

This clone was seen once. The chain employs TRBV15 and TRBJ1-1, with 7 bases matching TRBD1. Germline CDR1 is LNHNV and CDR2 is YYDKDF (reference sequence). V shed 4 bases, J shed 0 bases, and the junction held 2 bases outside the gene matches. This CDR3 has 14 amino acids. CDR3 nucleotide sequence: TGTGCCACCAGCAACGGACAGGTGAACACTGAAGCTTTCTTT. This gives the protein CATSNGQVNTEAFF.

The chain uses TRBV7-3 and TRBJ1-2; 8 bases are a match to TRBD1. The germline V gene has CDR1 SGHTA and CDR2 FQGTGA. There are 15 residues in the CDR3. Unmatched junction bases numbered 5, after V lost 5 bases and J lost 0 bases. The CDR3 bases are TGTGCCAGCAGCGCCGGGACAGGTCCTAACTATGGCTACACCTTC. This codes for CASSAGTGPNYGYTF.

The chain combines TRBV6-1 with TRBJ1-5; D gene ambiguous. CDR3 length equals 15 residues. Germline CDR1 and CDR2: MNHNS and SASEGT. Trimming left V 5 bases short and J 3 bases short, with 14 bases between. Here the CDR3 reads CASSKHGLDNQPQHF. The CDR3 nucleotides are TGTGCCAGCAGTAAACATGGCCTCGACAATCAGCCCCAGCATTTT.

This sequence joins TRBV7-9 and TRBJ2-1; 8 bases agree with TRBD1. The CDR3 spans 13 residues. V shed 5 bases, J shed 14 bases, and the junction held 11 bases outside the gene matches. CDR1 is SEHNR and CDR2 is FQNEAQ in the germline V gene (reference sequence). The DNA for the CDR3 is TGTGCCAGCAGCAGACGCACCCAGGGGGCTGAGTTCTTC. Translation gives CASSRRTQGAEFF.

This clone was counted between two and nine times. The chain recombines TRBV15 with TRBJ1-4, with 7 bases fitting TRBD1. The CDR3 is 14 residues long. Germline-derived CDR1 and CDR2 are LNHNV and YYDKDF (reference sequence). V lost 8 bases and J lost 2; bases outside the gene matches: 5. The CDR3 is CATRLGGTNEKLFF. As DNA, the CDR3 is TGTGCCACCCGGCTAGGGGGCACTAATGAAAAACTGTTTTTT.

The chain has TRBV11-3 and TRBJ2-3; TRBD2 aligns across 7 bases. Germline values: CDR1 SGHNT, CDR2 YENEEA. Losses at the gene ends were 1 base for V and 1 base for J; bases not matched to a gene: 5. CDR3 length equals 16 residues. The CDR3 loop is CASSLGTGGGTDTQYF. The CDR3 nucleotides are TGTGCCAGCAGCTTAGGGACGGGAGGAGGCACAGATACGCAGTATTTT.

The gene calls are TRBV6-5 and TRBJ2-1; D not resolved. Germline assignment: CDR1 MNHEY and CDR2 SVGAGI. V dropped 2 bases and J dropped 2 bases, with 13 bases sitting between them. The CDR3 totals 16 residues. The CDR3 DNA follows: TGTGCCAGCAGTTACGGGCACCAGCTACCCTACAATGAGCAGTTCTTC. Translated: CASSYGHQLPYNEQFF.

CDR3 sequence reads: CASSLALARETQYF. DNA of the CDR3: TGCGCCAGCAGCTTGGCGCTAGCGAGGGAGACCCAGTACTTC. The V call is TRBV5-1, the J call TRBJ2-5; D is perhaps TRBD2 (6 bases). Germline V gene sequence: CDR1 SGHRS, CDR2 YFSETQ. V lost 0 bases and J 5 bases, leaving 11 bases between the germline ends. The CDR3 has 14 residues.

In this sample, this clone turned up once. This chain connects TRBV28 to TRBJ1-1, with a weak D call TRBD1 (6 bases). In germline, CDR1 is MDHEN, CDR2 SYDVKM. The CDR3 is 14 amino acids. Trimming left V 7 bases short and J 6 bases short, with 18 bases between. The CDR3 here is CASKGGGIFPEAFF. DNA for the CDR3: TGTGCCAGCAAGGGAGGGGGTATTTTCCCTGAAGCTTTCTTT.

CDR3 nucleotide sequence: TGCGCCAGCAGCTTGCTCGATTTCGGGAACACCGGGGAGCTGTTTTTT. This codes for CASSLLDFGNTGELFF. The V gene is TRBV5-1, the J gene TRBJ2-2; D is ambiguous. This CDR3 contains 16 residues. Germline V gene sequence: CDR1 SGHRS, CDR2 YFSETQ. Trimming stripped 1 base from V and 1 base from J, with 11 bases between.

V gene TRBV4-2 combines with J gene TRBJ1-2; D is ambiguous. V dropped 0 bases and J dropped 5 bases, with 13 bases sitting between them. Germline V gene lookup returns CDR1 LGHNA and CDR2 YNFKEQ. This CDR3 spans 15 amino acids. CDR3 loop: CASSQDQEGVYGYTF. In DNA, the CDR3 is TGTGCCAGCAGCCAAGATCAGGAGGGAGTTTATGGCTACACCTTC.

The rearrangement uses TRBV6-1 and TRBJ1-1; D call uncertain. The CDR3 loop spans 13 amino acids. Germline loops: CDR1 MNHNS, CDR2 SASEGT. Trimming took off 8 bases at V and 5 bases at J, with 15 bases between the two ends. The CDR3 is CASRVSRATEAFF. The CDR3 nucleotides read TGTGCCAGCCGGGTTTCGAGGGCGACTGAAGCTTTCTTT.

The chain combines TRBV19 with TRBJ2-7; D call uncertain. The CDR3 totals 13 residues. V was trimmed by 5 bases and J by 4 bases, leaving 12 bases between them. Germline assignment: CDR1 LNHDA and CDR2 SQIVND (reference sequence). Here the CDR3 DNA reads TGTGCCAGTAGTGCCTTCCCAACTTACGAGCAGTACTTC. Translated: CASSAFPTYEQYF.

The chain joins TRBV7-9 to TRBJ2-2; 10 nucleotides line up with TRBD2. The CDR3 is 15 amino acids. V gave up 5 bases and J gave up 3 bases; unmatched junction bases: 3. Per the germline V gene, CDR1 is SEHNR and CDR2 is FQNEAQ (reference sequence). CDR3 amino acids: CASSLLAGDTGELFF. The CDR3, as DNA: TGTGCCAGCAGCCTCCTAGCGGGAGACACCGGGGAGCTGTTTTTT.

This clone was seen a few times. CDR3 protein: CASSAPRVLSNEQFF. The CDR3 coding sequence is TGTGCCAGCAGTGCCCCGAGGGTCCTGAGCAATGAGCAGTTCTTC. The chain carries TRBV6-4 and TRBJ2-1, with D perhaps TRBD2 (5 bases). The CDR3 is 15 amino acids. Germline V gives CDR1 MRHNA, CDR2 SNTAGT. Between the trimmed V and J ends, which lost 4 bases and 6 bases, there was a span of 16 bases.

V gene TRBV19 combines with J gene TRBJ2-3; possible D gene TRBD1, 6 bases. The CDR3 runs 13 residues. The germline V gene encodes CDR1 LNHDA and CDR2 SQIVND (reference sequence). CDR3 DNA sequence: TGTGCTGCACAGGGTGTGGGCACAGATACGCAGTATTTT. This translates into CAAQGVGTDTQYF.

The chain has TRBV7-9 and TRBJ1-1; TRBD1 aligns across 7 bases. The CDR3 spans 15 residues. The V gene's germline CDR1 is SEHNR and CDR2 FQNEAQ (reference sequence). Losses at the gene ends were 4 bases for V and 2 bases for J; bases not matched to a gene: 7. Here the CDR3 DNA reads TGTGCCAGCAGCTACTACAGGGGATTAAACACTGAAGCTTTCTTT. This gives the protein CASSYYRGLNTEAFF.

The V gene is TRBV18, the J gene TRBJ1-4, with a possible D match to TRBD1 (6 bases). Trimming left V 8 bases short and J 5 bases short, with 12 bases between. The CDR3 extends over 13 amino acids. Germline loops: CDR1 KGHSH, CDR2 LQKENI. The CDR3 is CASATGLNEKLFF. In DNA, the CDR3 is TGTGCCAGCGCGACAGGTCTAAATGAAAAACTGTTTTTT.

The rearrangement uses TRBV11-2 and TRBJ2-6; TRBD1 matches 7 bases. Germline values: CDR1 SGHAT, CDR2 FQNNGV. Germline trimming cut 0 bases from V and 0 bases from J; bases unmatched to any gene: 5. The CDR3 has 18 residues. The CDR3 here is CASSLEGGRSSGANVLTF. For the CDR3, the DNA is TGTGCCAGCAGCTTAGAAGGGGGCCGCAGCTCTGGGGCCAACGTCCTGACTTTC.